This T cell receptor beta chain was sequenced for a study of blood T cells in healthy people across ages. General study findings and limits: Long-lived and aged donors differed, with more naive CD4+ cells and higher diversity in the long-lived.

Primed by a sample-barcoded 5' primer and a J-beta primer mix, a second PCR proceeded for about 7 to 11 cycles. One entry per CDR3 protein, called by TCRdb with MiXCR from the 5' RACE reads. The sample lists 600,000 to 650,000 distinct CDR3 sequences, under 65% occurring once. On this clonotype itself: Its antigen is unidentified.

The length of the CDR3 is 15 residues. The V end was cut by 5 bases, the J end by 4 bases, with 16 bases between. Germline assignment: CDR1 SGHTA and CDR2 FQGNSA. This chain uses TRBV7-2 with TRBJ2-3, with D tentatively TRBD2 (5 bases). Material for sequencing was blood. The receptor was isolated from a man between 60 and 70 years old in good health. Written as DNA, the CDR3 is TGTGCCAGCAGCGAGAGGGCTAGTTCCGCAGATACGCAGTATTTT. Protein sequence: CASSERASSADTQYF.